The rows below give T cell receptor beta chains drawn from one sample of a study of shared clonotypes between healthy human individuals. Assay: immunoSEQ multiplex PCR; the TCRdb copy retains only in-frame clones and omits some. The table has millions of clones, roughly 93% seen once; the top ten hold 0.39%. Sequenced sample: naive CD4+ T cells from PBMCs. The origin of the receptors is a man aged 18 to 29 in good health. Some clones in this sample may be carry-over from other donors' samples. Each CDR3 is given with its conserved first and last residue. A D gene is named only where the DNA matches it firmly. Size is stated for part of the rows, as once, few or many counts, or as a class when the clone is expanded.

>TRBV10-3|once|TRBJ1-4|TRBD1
TGTGCCATCAGTGAGTCCAGGGGGCGTAATGAAAAACTGTTTTTT
CAISESRGRNEKLFF
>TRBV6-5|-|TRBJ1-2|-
TGTGCCAGCAGTTATATCCAGGGAATTGGCTACACCTTC
CASSYIQGIGYTF
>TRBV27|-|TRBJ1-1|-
TGTGCCAGCAGGTTTTTATCCGGACAGCCGAACACTGAAGCTTTCTTT
CASRFLSGQPNTEAFF
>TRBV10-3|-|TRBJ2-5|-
TGTGCCATCAGTGAGTCCGAACAAGAGACCCAGTACTTC
CAISESEQETQYF
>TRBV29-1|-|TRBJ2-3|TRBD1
TGCAGCGTATTAGGGACAGGGGATAGCACAGATACGCAGTATTTT
CSVLGTGDSTDTQYF
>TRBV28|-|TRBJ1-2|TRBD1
TGTGCCAGCAGTGCACCGACAGGGGTGGGGGGCTACACCTTC
CASSAPTGVGGYTF
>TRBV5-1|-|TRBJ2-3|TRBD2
TGCGCCAGCAGCTTGGACCCTCTAGCGGACTACACAGATACGCAGTATTTT
CASSLDPLADYTDTQYF
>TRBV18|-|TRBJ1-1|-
TGTGCCAGCTCACTAAACCGTGACAGTGAAGCTTTCTTT
CASSLNRDSEAFF
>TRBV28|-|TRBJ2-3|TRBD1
TGTGCCAGCAGCGAGGGAACAGGGGACACAGATACGCAGTATTTT
CASSEGTGDTDTQYF
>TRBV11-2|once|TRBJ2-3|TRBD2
TGTGCCAGCAGCAAAATTAGCGGGAAGAGCACAGATACGCAGTATTTT
CASSKISGKSTDTQYF
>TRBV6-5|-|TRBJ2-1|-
TGTGCCAGCAGGCTCGACGGTGCCTCCTACAATGAGCAGTTCTTC
CASRLDGASYNEQFF
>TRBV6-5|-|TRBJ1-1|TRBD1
TGTGCCAGCAGTTCGCAGGGGGTCCGGATGAACACTGAAGCTTTCTTT
CASSSQGVRMNTEAFF
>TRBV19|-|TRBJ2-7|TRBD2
TGTGCCAGTAGTCTTAGCGGGAACTCCTACGAGCAGTACTTC
CASSLSGNSYEQYF
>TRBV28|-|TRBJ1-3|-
TGTGCCAGCAATCCACACTCTGGAAACACCATATATTTT
CASNPHSGNTIYF
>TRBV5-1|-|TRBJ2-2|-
TGCGCCAGCAGCTCCTTATCCCCGGGCAGGTCACGACCTGGGACCGGGGAGCTGTTTTTT
CASSSLSPGRSRPGTGELFF
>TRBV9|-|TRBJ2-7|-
TGTGCCAGCAGCGTAAGGGAAGCAAGACAGGCCTTCTCCTACGAGCAGTACTTC
CASSVREARQAFSYEQYF
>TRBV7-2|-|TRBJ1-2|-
TGTGCCAGCAGCTTAGTTGGGCTTAGTAACTATGGCTACACCTTC
CASSLVGLSNYGYTF
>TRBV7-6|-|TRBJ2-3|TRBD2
TGTGCCAGCAGCATAACTAGCGGAGCCCCTCGGGATACGCAGTATTTT
CASSITSGAPRDTQYF
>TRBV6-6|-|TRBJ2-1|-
TGTGCCAGCAGCTCCACCTATCAGGCGGCCAATGAGCAGTTCTTC
CASSSTYQAANEQFF
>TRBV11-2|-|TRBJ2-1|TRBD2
TGTGCCAGCAGCTTAGATCTAGCGGGGTACAATGAGCAGTTCTTC
CASSLDLAGYNEQFF
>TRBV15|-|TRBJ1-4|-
TGTGCCACCAGCAGAGGACTGGAGGGGAGGGAAAAACTGTTTTTT
CATSRGLEGREKLFF
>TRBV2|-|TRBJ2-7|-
TGTGCCAGCAGTGGGGGGGCGGGACTGACCCGCTCCTACGAGCAGTACTTC
CASSGGAGLTRSYEQYF
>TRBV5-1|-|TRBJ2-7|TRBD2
TGCGCCAGCAGCTTGGTGACTAGCGGGCAGTACGAGCAGTACTTC
CASSLVTSGQYEQYF
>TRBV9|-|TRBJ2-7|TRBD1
TGTGCCAGCAGCCCCAGGGGGATGACCTACGAGCAGTACTTC
CASSPRGMTYEQYF
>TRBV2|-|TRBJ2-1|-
TGTGCCAGCAGTTCCGCCATCGGCCAGTTCTTC
CASSSAIGQFF
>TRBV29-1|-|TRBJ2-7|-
TGCAGCGCCCTCGGGGATTCTAGCTCCTACGAGCAGTACTTC
CSALGDSSSYEQYF
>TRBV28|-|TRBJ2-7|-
TGTGCCAGCAGTTTTTCGGCAAGGAGCTACGAGCAGTACTTC
CASSFSARSYEQYF
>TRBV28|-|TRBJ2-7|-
TGTGCCAGCAGTTTAGAGGACCAGGGCGTCGACGAGCAGTACTTC
CASSLEDQGVDEQYF
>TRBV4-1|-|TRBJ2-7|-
TGCGCCAGCAGCCAAGTCCCTAGCAGCTCCTACGAGCAGTACTTC
CASSQVPSSSYEQYF
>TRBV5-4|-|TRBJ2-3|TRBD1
TGTGCCAGCAGCGGACAGGGGGCAGATACGCAGTATTTT
CASSGQGADTQYF
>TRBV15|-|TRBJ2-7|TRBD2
TGTGCCACCAGCATAGTAGCGGGACGCTCCTACGAGCAGTACTTC
CATSIVAGRSYEQYF
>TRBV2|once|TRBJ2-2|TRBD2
TGTGCCAGCAGTAGGGGGACTAGCGGGAGCACCGGGGAGCTGTTTTTT
CASSRGTSGSTGELFF
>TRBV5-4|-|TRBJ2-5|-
TGTGCCAGCAGCTCTGGGATCCAAGAGACCCAGTACTTC
CASSSGIQETQYF
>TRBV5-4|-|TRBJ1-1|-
TGTGCCAGCAGCTTAGGACAGATGAACACTGAAGCTTTCTTT
CASSLGQMNTEAFF
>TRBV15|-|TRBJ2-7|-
TGTGCCACCAGCAGATCCTCCTACGAGCAGTACTTC
CATSRSSYEQYF
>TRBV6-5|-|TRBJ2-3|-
TGTGCCAGCAGTTCTACAGATACGCAGTATTTT
CASSSTDTQYF
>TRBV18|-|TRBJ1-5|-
TGTGCCAGCTCACCGGTAGGGGTCAGCCAGCCCCAGCATTTT
CASSPVGVSQPQHF
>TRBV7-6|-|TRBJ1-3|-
TGTGCCAGCAGCCTAACCAGCACAGCGTCTGGAAACACCATATATTTT
CASSLTSTASGNTIYF
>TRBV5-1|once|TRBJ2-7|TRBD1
TGCGCCAGCAGCTTGGCCCGAGCAGGGGGCGCGGGGCAGTACTTC
CASSLARAGGAGQYF
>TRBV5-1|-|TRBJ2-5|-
TGCGCCAGCAGCTTGGAAGGGGTTCAAGAGACCCAGTACTTC
CASSLEGVQETQYF
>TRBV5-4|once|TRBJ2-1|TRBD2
TGTGCCAGCAGCCCGGGACTAGCGGGAGGGGGTGAGCAGTTCTTC
CASSPGLAGGGEQFF
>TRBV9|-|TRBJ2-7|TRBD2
TGTGCCAGCAGCGTAGGTGTAGCGGGAGATGGCGAGCAGTACTTC
CASSVGVAGDGEQYF
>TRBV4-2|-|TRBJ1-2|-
TGTGCCAGCAGCCAGGGAGGGATCTCCTATGGCTACACCTTC
CASSQGGISYGYTF
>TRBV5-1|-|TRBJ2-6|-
TGCGCCAGCAGCTTGGAGATCTCTGGGGCCAACGTCCTGACTTTC
CASSLEISGANVLTF
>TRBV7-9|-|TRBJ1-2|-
TGTGCCAGCAGCCTACTGAGGTCGGGGGAAGGTGGCTACACCTTC
CASSLLRSGEGGYTF
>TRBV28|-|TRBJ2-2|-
TGTGCCAGCACTACGCCCTCGGAGGGGGGGAGAACCGGGGAGCTGTTTTTT
CASTTPSEGGRTGELFF
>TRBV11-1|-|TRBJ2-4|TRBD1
TGTGCCAGCAGCTTGGGACAGGGGCGAATTTTAGCCAAAAACATTCAGTACTTC
CASSLGQGRILAKNIQYF
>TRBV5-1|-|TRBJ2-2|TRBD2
TGCGCCAGCAGCTTGGCCGGGGGGACCGGGGAGCTGTTTTTT
CASSLAGGTGELFF
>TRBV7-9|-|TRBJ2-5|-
TGTGCCAGCAGCCAAAGGGGGCAAGAGACCCAGTACTTC
CASSQRGQETQYF
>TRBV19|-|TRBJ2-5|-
TGTGCCAGTCAAGCGTCAAGGCAGCAAGAGACCCAGTACTTC
CASQASRQQETQYF
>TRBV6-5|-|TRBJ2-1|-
TGTGCCAGCAGTGCCCCCGCTAGGGTCCCTGAGCAGTTCTTC
CASSAPARVPEQFF
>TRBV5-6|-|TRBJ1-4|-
TGTGCCAGCAGCTCTTGGGAGGGAAGAAGTGAAAAACTGTTTTTT
CASSSWEGRSEKLFF
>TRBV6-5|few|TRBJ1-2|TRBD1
TGTGCCAGCGTCAGGGGGAATGGCTACACCTTC
CASVRGNGYTF
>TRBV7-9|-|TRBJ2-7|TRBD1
TGTGCCAGCACCCTAAACAGGGGGAGGGAGCAGTACTTC
CASTLNRGREQYF
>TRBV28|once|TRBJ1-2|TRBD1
TGTGCCAGCGGCCTTTCAGGACAGGGGTCTAGGGGCTATGGCTACACCTTC
CASGLSGQGSRGYGYTF